Sequencing of this T cell receptor beta chain was carried out in a study of blood T cell repertoires in COVID-19. Overall study context: Samples taken during acute and convalescent COVID-19 were collected in the United States, Italy and Spain. PBMCs, B-cell-depleted T cells, or T cells were the source of the cDNA or gDNA that made up the material.

The CDR3 has 13 residues. The germline V and J ends were trimmed by 5 bases and 6 bases, with 10 bases remaining between them. Per germline, CDR1 SEHNR and CDR2 FQNEAQ (reference sequence). Original analysis: Estimates of nucleated cell counts were drawn from the amplification of reference gene primers. Sequenced by immunoSEQ multiplex PCR; TCRdb stores in-frame clones only, minus some. V, J and clone size were drawn from that table, and D and trimming were deduced from the DNA. The sample has about 230,000 clones; roughly 85% are singletons. Sequenced: peripheral blood. The clonotype was recovered from a man between 45 and 60 years old with COVID-19, enrolled during active disease. The V call is TRBV7-9, the J call TRBJ1-4; possibly TRBD1 for D (6 bases). DNA of the CDR3: TGTGCCAGCAGCCGTGGACAGCATGAAAAACTGTTTTTT. Amino acid sequence: CASSRGQHEKLFF.